This TCR beta chain was retrieved from a study of CDR3 diversity in severe acne. Germline V gene data show CDR1 as SGHVS and CDR2 as FNYEAQ. The CDR3 is 15 amino acids. Trimming took 2 bases from V and 1 from J, leaving 9 bases between them. TCRdb used MiXCR to reprocess the PCR reads, holding one entry per CDR3 protein. The sample has some 84,000 distinct CDR3 sequences, over 45% seen once. This clonotype showed up many times. The receptor's source is a male donor in good health, serving as a control. This chain uses TRBV7-6 with TRBJ1-3; weak D call: TRBD1 (5 bases). The source material was blood. The CDR3 loop is CASSLTQGSGNTIYF. The DNA of the CDR3 is TGTGCCAGCAGCTTAACCCAGGGATCTGGAAACACCATATATTTT.